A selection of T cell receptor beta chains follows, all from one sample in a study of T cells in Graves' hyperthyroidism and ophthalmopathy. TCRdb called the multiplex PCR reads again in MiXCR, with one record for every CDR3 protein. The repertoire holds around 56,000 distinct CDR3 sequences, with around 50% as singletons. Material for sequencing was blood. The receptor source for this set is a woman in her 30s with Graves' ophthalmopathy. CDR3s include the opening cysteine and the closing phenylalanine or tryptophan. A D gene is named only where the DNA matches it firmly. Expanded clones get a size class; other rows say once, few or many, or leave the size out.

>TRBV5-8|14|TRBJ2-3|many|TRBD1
CASSSGQGMDTQYF
TGTGCCAGCAGCTCAGGACAGGGCATGGATACGCAGTATTTT
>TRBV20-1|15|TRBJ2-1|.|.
CSARPDYEGYNEQFF
TGCAGTGCTAGACCAGACTACGAGGGCTACAATGAGCAGTTCTTC
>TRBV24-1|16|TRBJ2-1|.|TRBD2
CAISGGLADSYNEQFF
TGTGCCATCAGCGGAGGGCTAGCGGATTCCTACAATGAGCAGTTCTTC
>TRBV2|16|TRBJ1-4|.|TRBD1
CAGIKLPGQSGEKLFF
TGTGCCGGCATCAAACTACCGGGACAGAGTGGAGAAAAACTGTTTTTT
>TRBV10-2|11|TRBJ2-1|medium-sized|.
CASSDSHEQFF
TGCGCCAGCAGTGATTCGCATGAGCAGTTCTTC
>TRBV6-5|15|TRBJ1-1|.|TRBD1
CASSSPVRQGAEAFF
TGTGCCAGCAGTTCCCCCGTCAGGCAGGGGGCTGAAGCTTTCTTT
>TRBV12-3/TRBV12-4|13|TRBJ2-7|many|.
CASSLQVAYEQYF
TGTGCCAGCAGTTTACAAGTCGCCTACGAGCAGTACTTC
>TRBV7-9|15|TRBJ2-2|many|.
CASSLRLGNTGELFF
TGTGCCAGCAGCTTAAGGTTGGGGAACACCGGGGAGCTGTTTTTT
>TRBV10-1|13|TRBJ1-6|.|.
CASSARNNSPLHF
TGCGCCAGCAGTGCTCGGAATAATTCACCCCTCCACTTT
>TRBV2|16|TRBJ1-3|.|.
CASSEAGAQVGNTIYF
TGTGCCAGCAGTGAAGCGGGGGCCCAAGTCGGAAACACCATATATTTT